A single sample is the source of the 18 T cell receptor beta chains below, sequenced in a study of cytomegalovirus exposure and HLA in healthy donors. Primers for the PCR totalled 60 Vbeta and 13 Jbeta. Only in-frame clones appear in the TCRdb table, and some are missing; sequencing was by immunoSEQ multiplex PCR. This sample has about 82,000 clones; around 82% occur once, and the top ten carry approximately 3.2%. Sequencing was done on a sample of PBMCs. The receptors derive from a man aged 45 to 65 in good health and CMV-seronegative.

The chain couples TRBV30 to TRBJ2-6; 7 bases fit TRBD1. In germline, CDR1 is GTSNPN, CDR2 SVGIG (reference sequence). The CDR3 runs 19 residues. The V segment lost 5 bases and the J segment 1 base; nucleotides outside the gene matches: 17. The CDR3 nucleotides are TGTGCCTGGGCCTTGGGCAGGGGGACGGTTTGGTCTGGGGCCAACGTCCTGACTTTC. Translation gives CAWALGRGTVWSGANVLTF.

The V and J genes are TRBV19 and TRBJ2-5; D possibly corresponds to TRBD1 (6 bases). V shed 6 bases and J shed 4 bases, with 18 bases lying between them. Germline lookup yields CDR1 LNHDA and CDR2 SQIVND (reference sequence). There are 15 residues in the CDR3. The CDR3 loop is CASSRFQGSRETQYF. DNA of the CDR3: TGTGCCAGTAGCCGTTTTCAGGGGTCCCGAGAGACCCAGTACTTC.

This chain links TRBV20-1 with TRBJ2-1; D is perhaps TRBD2 (6 bases). V gave up 6 bases and J gave up 12 bases, with 12 bases separating them. The CDR3 runs to 10 residues. Germline V CDR1 and CDR2: DFQATT, SNEGSKA (reference sequence). CDR3 residues: CSAVAVGQFF. The CDR3 nucleotides are TGCAGTGCGGTAGCGGTAGGGCAGTTCTTC.

This sequence joins TRBV25-1 and TRBJ2-7; D remains unclear. The germline V and J ends were trimmed by 4 bases and 0 bases, with 10 bases remaining between them. CDR1 and CDR2 (germline): MGHDK, SYGVNS. The CDR3 runs to 14 residues. The CDR3 DNA is TGTGCCAGCAGTGGGGCAGGAAGCTCCTACGAGCAGTACTTC. As protein: CASSGAGSSYEQYF.

The chain is built from TRBV13 and TRBJ2-7; the D is unclear. V shed 4 bases and J shed 3 bases, with 13 bases lying between them. The CDR3 has 14 residues. Germline-derived CDR1 and CDR2 are PRHDT and FYEKMQ (reference sequence). As DNA, the CDR3 is TGTGCCAGCAGCTATCCGGGTACCAGCTACGAGCAGTACTTC. This gives the protein CASSYPGTSYEQYF.

The CDR3 reads CASSEARDWQETQYF. CDR3 bases: TGTGCCAGCAGTGAAGCGCGGGACTGGCAAGAGACCCAGTACTTC. V gene TRBV2 combines with J gene TRBJ2-5; TRBD2 might be the D (6 bases). CDR3 length: 15 residues. CDR1 SNHLY and CDR2 FYNNEI come from the germline V gene. Trimming took off 0 bases at V and 2 bases at J, with 10 bases between the two ends.

The rearrangement links TRBV5-1 to TRBJ2-1, with 7 bases matching TRBD1. Germline V gives CDR1 SGHRS, CDR2 YFSETQ. The length of the CDR3 is 15 residues. The trim removed 0 bases at V and 1 base at J, leaving 1 base unmatched. The CDR3, as DNA: TGCGCCAGCAGCTTGGGGACAGGATCCTACAATGAGCAGTTCTTC. Translating it yields CASSLGTGSYNEQFF.

This clone is a singleton in its sample. The rearrangement uses TRBV11-2 and TRBJ1-1, with D possibly being TRBD1 (5 bases). The V gene's germline CDR1 is SGHAT and CDR2 FQNNGV. The CDR3 is made up of 15 amino acids. V was trimmed by 0 bases and J by 6 bases, leaving 14 bases between them. This chain's CDR3 is CASSLDPGARAEAFF. CDR3 sequence (DNA): TGTGCCAGCAGCTTAGATCCTGGGGCACGCGCTGAAGCTTTCTTT.

The V gene is TRBV19, the J gene TRBJ1-5, with D unresolved. V shed 7 bases and J shed 7 bases, with 20 bases lying between them. There are 15 residues in the CDR3. Germline values: CDR1 LNHDA, CDR2 SQIVND (reference sequence). The CDR3, as DNA: TGTGCCAGTACCGCCTTGGGAGAGGGTAGGCAGCCCCAGCATTTT. This encodes CASTALGEGRQPQHF.

The chain combines TRBV4-2 with TRBJ2-1, with D hard to call. CDR1 and CDR2 from the germline V gene are LGHNA and YNFKEQ. The ends were cut back, 0 bases at V and 9 bases at J, with 9 bases in the middle. CDR3 length equals 13 residues. CDR3 nucleotide sequence: TGTGCCAGCAGCCAAGAGGGCCTACTTGAGCAGTTCTTC. Amino acid sequence: CASSQEGLLEQFF.

This clone is a singleton in its sample. The chain recombines TRBV10-3 with TRBJ2-1, with 9 bases matching TRBD2. CDR3 length equals 16 residues. Trimming took 1 base from V and 4 from J; bases not matched to a gene: 5. The germline CDR1 and CDR2 sequences are ENHRY and SYGVKD. The CDR3 loop reads CAISEFRGGAYNEQFF. The CDR3 DNA reads TGTGCCATCAGTGAGTTCCGCGGGGGGGCGTACAATGAGCAGTTCTTC.

The V gene is TRBV5-1, the J gene TRBJ1-2; 8 positions match TRBD1. The CDR3 has 15 residues. CDR1 SGHRS and CDR2 YFSETQ come from the germline V gene. V trimming: 0 bases; J trimming: 5 bases; junction bases outside the gene matches: 6. The DNA of the CDR3 is TGCGCCAGCAGCTTGGAGGACAGGGCGGGATATGGCTACACCTTC. The encoded protein is CASSLEDRAGYGYTF.

This rearrangement joins TRBV29-1 to TRBJ2-7; the D gene is possibly TRBD2 (6 bases). The CDR3 runs to 11 residues. Germline lookup yields CDR1 SQVTM and CDR2 ANQGSEA. V was shortened by 4 bases and J by 4 bases, with 8 bases between the two germline ends. The CDR3 here is CSVGGTYEQYF. CDR3 nucleotides: TGCAGCGTTGGGGGGACTTACGAGCAGTACTTC.

The chain has TRBV6-1 and TRBJ1-2, with D hard to call. The germline V and J ends were trimmed by 3 bases and 8 bases, with 13 bases remaining between them. The length of the CDR3 is 13 residues. CDR1 and CDR2 from the germline V gene are MNHNS and SASEGT. CDR3 sequence reads: CASSEARIWGYTF. CDR3 DNA sequence: TGTGCCAGCAGTGAGGCCAGGATATGGGGCTACACCTTC.

In DNA form, the CDR3 reads TGTGCCAGCAGCTTATCAGAGCGGGGTTTGTTGGGAGAGACCCAGTACTTC. Translating gives CASSLSERGLLGETQYF. The J gene is TRBJ2-5, the V gene TRBV7-2; TRBD2 aligns across 7 bases. The CDR3 consists of 17 residues. The V gene's germline CDR1 is SGHTA and CDR2 FQGNSA. Losses at the gene ends were 2 bases for V and 4 bases for J; bases not matched to a gene: 13.

This clone has only one observation. The chain is built from TRBV2 and TRBJ2-1, with 13 positions matching TRBD2. The CDR3 runs 15 residues. CDR1 and CDR2 from the germline V gene are SNHLY and FYNNEI. V lost 8 bases and J lost 5; bases outside the gene matches: 6. For the CDR3, the DNA is TGTGCCAGCGGGGCCGGGACTAGCGGGAACAATGAGCAGTTCTTC. Translated, it gives CASGAGTSGNNEQFF.

J is TRBJ2-1 and V is TRBV6-4; 9 bases map to TRBD2. This CDR3 spans 17 amino acids. Trimming took 3 bases from V and 7 from J; bases not matched to a gene: 13. Germline V gene lookup returns CDR1 MRHNA and CDR2 SNTAGT. CDR3 sequence: CASSETSGTIASNEQFF. Here the CDR3 DNA reads TGTGCCAGCAGTGAGACTAGCGGAACCATCGCCTCGAATGAGCAGTTCTTC.

The chain is built from TRBV6-5 and TRBJ2-5; D remains ambiguous. The germline V gene has CDR1 MNHEY and CDR2 SVGAGI. The ends were cut back, 6 bases at V and 4 bases at J, with 15 bases in the middle. This CDR3 region has 14 residues. This chain's CDR3 is CASSPLSSIETQYF. The CDR3 region has the DNA TGTGCCAGCAGCCCCCTTTCCAGTATAGAGACCCAGTACTTC.